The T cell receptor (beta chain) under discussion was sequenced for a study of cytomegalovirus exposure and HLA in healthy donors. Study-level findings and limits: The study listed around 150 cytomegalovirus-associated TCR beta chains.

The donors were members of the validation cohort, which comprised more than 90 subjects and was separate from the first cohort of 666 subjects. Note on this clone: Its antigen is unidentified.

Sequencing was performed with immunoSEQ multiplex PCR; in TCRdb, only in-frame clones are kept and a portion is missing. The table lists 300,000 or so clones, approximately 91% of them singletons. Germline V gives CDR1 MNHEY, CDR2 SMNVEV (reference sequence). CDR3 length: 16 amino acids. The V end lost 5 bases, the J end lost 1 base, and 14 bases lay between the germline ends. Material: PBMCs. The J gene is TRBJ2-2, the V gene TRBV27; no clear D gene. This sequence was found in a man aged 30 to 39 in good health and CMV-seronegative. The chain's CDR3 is CASSIALTLNTGELFF. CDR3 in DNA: TGTGCCAGCAGTATAGCTCTTACCCTGAACACCGGGGAGCTGTTTTTT.